This T cell receptor beta chain was profiled in a study of cytomegalovirus exposure and HLA in healthy donors. Study context: The same platform as the 650 to 700 first-cohort repertoires was used for the roughly 130 validation repertoires, a later analysis reported.

Study results and limitations: Most TCR sequences were uncommon, yet certain public TCRs appeared in many donors. The authors confirmed in vitro that a few CMV-associated chains were specific for CMV antigens. The listing of 160 or so TCR beta chains classed them as cytomegalovirus-associated.

This clone was seen only a few times. Its antigen is currently unknown. The germline V gene has CDR1 MDHEN and CDR2 SYDVKM. The germline V and J ends were trimmed by 3 bases and 5 bases, with 29 bases remaining between them. CDR3 size: 19 residues. Libraries were prepared by immunoSEQ multiplex PCR; TCRdb keeps only in-frame clonotypes and omits some of them. The repertoire holds approximately 110,000 clones, about 88% seen once, with 4% in the top ten. V is TRBV28 and J is TRBJ2-7; weak D call: TRBD1 (6 bases). The TCR comes from a woman aged 18-30 years in good health and CMV-seropositive. Sequenced sample: PBMCs. The CDR3 bases are TGTGCCAGCAGTTTCGGAGCGGCTCCTGACAGGTGGGCCGGAGACGAGCAGTACTTC. It yields the protein CASSFGAAPDRWAGDEQYF.